These T cell receptor beta chains were read from a single sample in a study of blood T cell repertoires in COVID-19. Clones were read by immunoSEQ multiplex PCR, and TCRdb kept only the in-frame ones, dropping some. The top ten clones hold under 13% of a sample with some 130,000 clones, 88% of them seen once. What was sequenced was peripheral blood. The receptors were gathered from a man in his forties or fifties with acute or convalescent COVID-19. Each CDR3 is given with its conserved first and last residue. D genes are given only for firm matches. Clone size is not always given. Where it is, it says once, few, many or a class for expanded clones.

NA TRBJ2-5 NA TRBV11-1 CASRKLDTLGETQYF TGTGCCAGCAGAAAGCTGGACACCCTAGGGGAGACCCAGTACTTC
NA TRBJ1-1 NA TRBV10-2 CASIKERGRAEAFF TGCGCCAGCATAAAAGAAAGGGGTCGCGCTGAAGCTTTCTTT
TRBD1 TRBJ1-5 NA TRBV7-2 CASSIGQGANNQPQHF TGTGCCAGCAGCATTGGACAGGGGGCGAACAATCAGCCCCAGCATTTT
NA TRBJ2-5 NA TRBV28 CASRRQVSGETQYF TGTGCCAGCAGGAGACAGGTATCGGGAGAGACCCAGTACTTC
NA TRBJ1-2 NA TRBV2 CASSGSERLQDGYTF TGTGCCAGCAGTGGAAGTGAGAGACTACAAGATGGCTACACCTTC
TRBD1 TRBJ1-2 NA TRBV15 CATSRREGGSGYTF TGTGCCACCAGCAGGCGGGAAGGGGGCAGTGGCTACACCTTC
NA TRBJ2-7 NA TRBV10-3 CAISSSTGSYEQYF TGTGCCATCAGTTCCTCCACCGGCTCCTACGAGCAGTACTTC
NA TRBJ2-5 NA TRBV24-1 CATSDPAGSAETQYF TGTGCCACCAGTGATCCCGCCGGGTCCGCAGAGACCCAGTACTTC
NA TRBJ1-1 NA TRBV5-1 CASSGNTGGWNTEAFF TGCGCCAGCAGCGGGAATACGGGGGGGTGGAACACTGAAGCTTTCTTT
TRBD1 TRBJ1-2 few TRBV28 CASRTGGRGYTF TGTGCCAGCAGAACAGGGGGCCGGGGCTACACCTTC
NA TRBJ1-1 NA TRBV10-3 CAITRRLGGETEAFF TGTGCCATCACCCGGAGGTTAGGGGGTGAGACTGAAGCTTTCTTT
NA TRBJ1-1 NA TRBV5-4 CASSSTSSGLNTEAFF TGTGCCAGCAGCTCCACCTCCTCGGGATTGAACACTGAAGCTTTCTTT
NA TRBJ2-3 NA TRBV7-2 CASSLRRSEDTQYF TGTGCCAGCAGCCTTCGGAGGTCCGAGGATACGCAGTATTTT
NA TRBJ1-2 few TRBV2 CASVSGVAGYTF TGTGCCAGCGTATCAGGGGTGGCTGGCTACACCTTC
NA TRBJ1-1 few TRBV7-9 CASSFRDQTEAFF TGTGCCAGCAGCTTCCGGGATCAGACTGAAGCTTTCTTT
TRBD1 TRBJ2-5 NA TRBV7-2 CASSYTGTGLETQYF TGTGCCAGCAGCTATACCGGGACAGGACTCGAGACCCAGTACTTC
NA TRBJ1-4 NA TRBV10-1 CASQGGEKLFF TGCGCCAGCCAGGGTGGTGAAAAACTGTTTTTT
NA TRBJ1-2 once TRBV5-1 CASSPDRERYTF TGCGCCAGCAGCCCCGACAGAGAACGCTACACCTTC
NA TRBJ2-7 NA TRBV18 CASSSGVPYEQYF TGTGCCAGCTCATCAGGGGTCCCCTACGAGCAGTACTTC
TRBD1 TRBJ1-2 NA TRBV5-1 CASSQKTGYLLPSGYTF TGCGCCAGCAGCCAAAAGACAGGGTATCTACTCCCCTCTGGCTACACCTTC
NA TRBJ2-6 medium-sized TRBV5-1 CASSLGQEAGANVLTF TGCGCCAGCAGCTTGGGACAGGAGGCTGGGGCCAACGTCCTGACTTTC
NA TRBJ1-5 NA TRBV7-9 CASSPGGGDQPQHF TGTGCCAGCAGCCCGGGGGGTGGAGATCAGCCCCAGCATTTT
NA TRBJ2-2 NA TRBV6-1 CASSEAGGAYGELFF TGTGCCAGCAGTGAAGCAGGGGGGGCGTACGGGGAGCTGTTTTTT
NA TRBJ1-1 NA TRBV2 CASRDWGTMNTEAFF TGTGCCAGCAGAGATTGGGGGACAATGAACACTGAAGCTTTCTTT
NA TRBJ1-2 NA TRBV5-1 CASSPEGGGNYGYTF TGCGCCAGCAGCCCGGAGGGAGGGGGGAACTATGGCTACACCTTC
TRBD1 TRBJ1-1 NA TRBV5-4 CASSQTGRTEAFF TGTGCCAGCAGCCAGACAGGGCGCACTGAAGCTTTCTTT
NA TRBJ1-1 NA TRBV11-2 CASSLVGGDTEAFF TGTGCCAGCAGCTTAGTGGGGGGGGACACTGAAGCTTTCTTT
NA TRBJ1-2 NA TRBV7-9 CASSFGQTNYGYTF TGTGCCAGCAGCTTCGGACAGACTAACTATGGCTACACCTTC
NA TRBJ1-2 few TRBV5-1 CASSARTDNYGYTF TGCGCCAGCAGCGCGCGGACAGACAACTATGGCTACACCTTC
NA TRBJ1-1 NA TRBV19 CASSHRHTALGTEAFF TGTGCCAGTAGTCACAGACACACCGCTTTGGGCACTGAAGCTTTCTTT
NA TRBJ2-5 NA TRBV11-2 CASSLARETQYF TGTGCCAGCAGCTTAGCTCGGGAGACCCAGTACTTC
TRBD1 TRBJ1-5 NA TRBV5-5 CASSFGQGDQPQHF TGTGCCAGCAGCTTCGGGCAGGGGGACCAGCCCCAGCATTTT
NA TRBJ1-4 NA TRBV15 CATSPNRVEDEKLFF TGTGCCACCAGTCCCAACAGGGTTGAGGATGAAAAACTGTTTTTT
NA TRBJ2-7 NA TRBV4-1 CASSQRAAGSSYEQYF TGCGCCAGCAGCCAAAGGGCGGCGGGTAGCTCCTACGAGCAGTACTTC